The clone carrying this TCR beta chain was seen at least ten times. The antigen is not known. These data belong to a study of regulatory T cells in long-lasting Graves disease. In building TCR beta libraries, iRepertoire HTBI primers were used together with Arm-PCR of CDR3 regions. One entry per CDR3 protein, called by TCRdb with MiXCR from the multiplex PCR reads. The sample shows roughly 250,000 distinct CDR3 sequences, about 20% of them seen only once. Overall study results and limits: Results may be inaccurate due to the small sample size.

Time point described: newly diagnosed GD, antithyroid drugs for less than 3 months. RNA extracted from PBMCs served as the sequencing template. V dropped 6 bases and J dropped 0 bases, with 15 bases sitting between them. The length of the CDR3 is 16 residues. CDR1 and CDR2 (germline): MNHEY, SVGEGT. This sample was also put to use in a study of T cells in Graves' hyperthyroidism and ophthalmopathy.

This specimen was peripheral blood mononuclear cells (PBMCs), taken at new diagnosis, from a patient treated with antithyroid drugs. This chain joins TRBV6-2 or TRBV6-3 and TRBJ1-5, with D perhaps matching TRBD1 (6 bases). The TCR was taken from a woman in her twenties or thirties with Graves disease. This chain's CDR3 is CASSPGGAYSNQPQHF. DNA of the CDR3: TGTGCCAGCAGCCCTGGGGGGGCTTATAGCAATCAGCCCCAGCATTTT.